The rows below give T cell receptor beta chains drawn from one sample of a study of blood T cell repertoires in COVID-19. Clones were read by immunoSEQ multiplex PCR, and TCRdb kept only the in-frame ones, dropping some. In the table there are 150,000 to 200,000 clones, approximately 92% of which are singletons. Material for sequencing was peripheral blood. The receptors were gathered from a woman aged 45-65 years with acute or convalescent COVID-19. Both conserved end residues are part of each CDR3. The D gene is left open where the match is weak.

TRBV9	TRBJ2-3	.	TGTGCCAGCAGCGTAGCGGAACTAGCCTCTAGCACAGATACGCAGTATTTT	CASSVAELASSTDTQYF
TRBV5-4	TRBJ1-1	.	TGTGCCAGCAGCTCATCCGGGACTAACACTGAAGCTTTCTTT	CASSSSGTNTEAFF
TRBV7-2	TRBJ2-1	.	TGTGCCAGCAGCCCTGGACTAAGGGCACATGAGCAGTTCTTC	CASSPGLRAHEQFF
TRBV7-8	TRBJ1-6	.	TGTGCCAGCAGCTTGGGTTCTCAGGTTACTTGGAATTCACCCCTCCACTTT	CASSLGSQVTWNSPLHF
TRBV4-1	TRBJ1-3	.	TGCGCCAGCAGCCCACTCTTTCTCTCTGGAAACACCATATATTTT	CASSPLFLSGNTIYF
TRBV4-3	TRBJ1-2	.	TGCGCCAGCAGCCAAGTTCGCAGCGATGGCTACACCTTC	CASSQVRSDGYTF
TRBV6-2/TRBV6-3	TRBJ2-2	.	TGTGCCAGCAGTTACCAGGAGAACACCGGGGAGCTGTTTTTT	CASSYQENTGELFF
TRBV19	TRBJ2-1	.	TGTGCCAGTAGCCGAAGACTACCCTACAATGAGCAGTTCTTC	CASSRRLPYNEQFF
TRBV29-1	TRBJ2-3	TRBD2	TGCAGCGTTGTTCCGACCAATACTCGGGGGGGAGCACCTGGGGATACGCAGTATTTT	CSVVPTNTRGGAPGDTQYF
TRBV5-5	TRBJ1-2	TRBD1	TGTGCCAGCAGCCGTTCCGGGACAGGGGGCTATGGCTACACCTTC	CASSRSGTGGYGYTF